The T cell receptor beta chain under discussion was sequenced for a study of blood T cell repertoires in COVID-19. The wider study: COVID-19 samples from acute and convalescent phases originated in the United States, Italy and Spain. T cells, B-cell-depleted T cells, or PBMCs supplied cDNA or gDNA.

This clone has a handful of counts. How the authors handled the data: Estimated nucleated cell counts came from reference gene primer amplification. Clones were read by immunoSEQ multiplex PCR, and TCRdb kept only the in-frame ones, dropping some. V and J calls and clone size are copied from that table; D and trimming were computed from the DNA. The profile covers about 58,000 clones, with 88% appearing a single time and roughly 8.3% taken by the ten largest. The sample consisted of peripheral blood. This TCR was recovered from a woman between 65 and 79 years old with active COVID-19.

The CDR3 nucleotides are TGCACCAGCAGCCAAGACCAGCGGGACAATGAGCAGTTCTTC. Its translation is CTSSQDQRDNEQFF. The chain joins TRBV1 to TRBJ2-1; no DNA check was done on the table's D call, TRBD2. TRBV1 is a pseudogene locus. The CDR3 is 14 residues long.